The 20 T cell receptor beta chains listed next were all sequenced from one sample in a study of T cells in Graves' hyperthyroidism and ophthalmopathy. Amplification of TCR beta CDR3 regions was performed using RNA transcripts as template. Researchers ran a first-round RT-PCR on the TCR CDR3 using the HTBI primer set. Using its own MiXCR run on the multiplex PCR reads, TCRdb lists one record per CDR3 protein. The sample lists fewer than 450,000 distinct CDR3 sequences; approximately 14% were seen once. The material sequenced was blood. These receptors were taken from an older woman with Graves' ophthalmopathy.

This clonotype was detected a few times. This chain uses TRBV2 with TRBJ1-4; 7 bases agree with TRBD1. The CDR3 has 14 residues. Trimming cost V 6 bases and J 5 bases; bases outside gene matches: 6. Per the germline V gene, CDR1 is SNHLY and CDR2 is FYNNEI. The CDR3 protein is CASSPDRANEKLFF. The CDR3 nucleotides are TGTGCCAGCAGCCCCGACAGGGCAAATGAAAAACTGTTTTTT.

This clonotype was seen ten or more times. This rearrangement joins TRBV7-2 to TRBJ2-3, with TRBD2 identical over 11 bases. The J segment lost 6 bases and the V segment lost 5 bases, leaving 7 bases of the junction unmatched. This CDR3 region has 15 residues. Germline loops: CDR1 SGHTA, CDR2 FQGNSA. This CDR3 is CASSQGLAGPDTQYF. CDR3 nucleotides: TGTGCCAGCAGCCAAGGACTAGCGGGCCCCGATACGCAGTATTTT.

Ten or more counts support this clonotype. V is TRBV2 and J is TRBJ2-2; D possibly uses TRBD1 or TRBD2 (5 bases each). V shed 2 bases and J shed 0 bases, with 10 bases lying between them. The germline V gene has CDR1 SNHLY and CDR2 FYNNEI. The CDR3 totals 16 residues. CDR3 DNA: TGTGCCAGCAGTGAATCTGGGGGAGCGAACACCGGGGAGCTGTTTTTT. Its translation: CASSESGGANTGELFF.

This clonotype came up many times. V gene TRBV11-1 combines with J gene TRBJ2-7; 9 nucleotides line up with TRBD1. Germline V gives CDR1 SGHAT, CDR2 FQDESV (reference sequence). V gave up 2 bases and J gave up 6 bases; unmatched junction bases: 8. This CDR3 has 15 residues. CDR3 DNA: TGTGCCAGCAGCTTAATCCGGGACAGGGTGTCCGAGCAGTACTTC. This encodes CASSLIRDRVSEQYF.

Ten or more counts support this clonotype. The chain carries TRBV20-1 and TRBJ2-3; no definite D call. V lost 2 bases, J lost 4 bases, and 13 bases lay in between. The CDR3 contains 14 residues. The germline CDR1 and CDR2 sequences are DFQATT and SNEGSKA (reference sequence). This chain's CDR3 is CSARRELLADTQYF. The DNA for the CDR3 is TGCAGTGCTAGAAGGGAACTCTTGGCAGATACGCAGTATTTT.

In its sample, this clonotype was seen a few times. The chain employs TRBV5-6 and TRBJ1-1; 7 bases line up with TRBD1. This CDR3 has 13 residues. The junction had 3 bases not matched to a gene; V was cut back by 1 base and J by 6 bases. CDR1 and CDR2 from the germline V gene are SGHDT and YYEEEE. CDR3 in amino acids: CASSLTGASEAFF. DNA of the CDR3: TGTGCCAGCAGCTTGACAGGGGCATCTGAAGCTTTCTTT.

This CDR3 reads CASSPAGQANTGELFF. The CDR3 nucleotides are TGTGCCAGCAGCCCAGCCGGACAGGCGAACACCGGGGAGCTGTTTTTT. The chain is built from TRBV5-4 and TRBJ2-2, with 7 bases that match TRBD1. Looked up from germline, CDR1 is SGHNT and CDR2 is YYREEE (reference sequence). Germline trimming cut 4 bases from V and 0 bases from J; bases unmatched to any gene: 6. CDR3 length: 16 residues.

This clonotype was found many times. The rearrangement links TRBV3-1 to TRBJ2-1; TRBD2 matches at 16 bases. Germline V gene lookup returns CDR1 LGHDT and CDR2 YNNKEL (reference sequence). The CDR3 runs to 20 residues. With 1 base clipped from V and 9 bases from J, the junction kept 15 bases outside the gene matches. As DNA, the CDR3 is TGTGCCAGCAGCCAAGCCGGGACTAGCGGGAGGGCCAATTGGAACGGTGAGCAGTTCTTC. This codes for CASSQAGTSGRANWNGEQFF.

This clonotype has at least ten counts. This chain joins TRBV2 and TRBJ1-5; D not resolved. CDR1 is SNHLY, CDR2 FYNNEI, per germline. The V end was cut by 4 bases, the J end by 9 bases, with 13 bases between. This CDR3 region has 13 residues. The CDR3 is CASSVGLDRPQHF. Here the CDR3 DNA reads TGTGCCAGCAGTGTAGGGTTAGATCGGCCCCAGCATTTT.

The rearrangement links TRBV2 to TRBJ2-7, with D perhaps matching TRBD2 (5 bases). Germline V gene data show CDR1 as SNHLY and CDR2 as FYNNEI. The CDR3 runs 14 residues. Trimming cost V 6 bases and J 0 bases, with 12 bases left between them. The CDR3 nucleotides are TGTGCCAGCAGCACTACCGGGGTCTCCTACGAGCAGTACTTC. This translates into CASSTTGVSYEQYF. The full variable domain, completed using reference TRBV2 and TRBJ2-7, is EPEVTQTPSHQVTQMGQEVILRCVPISNHLYFYWYRQILGQKVEFLVSFYNNEISEKSEIFDDQFSVERPDGSNFTLKIRSTKLEDSAMYFCASSTTGVSYEQYFGPGTRLTVT.

The sample holds a few counts of this clonotype. A much larger clone lies one base from this, so it may be a read error. The rearrangement links TRBV27 to TRBJ2-1, with 14 bases lining up with TRBD2. Per the germline V gene, CDR1 is MNHEY and CDR2 is SMNVEV (reference sequence). This CDR3 region has 18 residues. V shed 7 bases, J shed 5 bases, and the junction held 13 bases outside the gene matches. CDR3 protein: CASIGTSGSLMINNEQFF. CDR3 in DNA: TGTGCCAGCATTGGGACTAGCGGGAGTTTGATGATAAACAATGAGCAGTTCTTC.

In its sample, this clonotype was seen many times. The chain combines TRBV3-1 with TRBJ1-5; D is possibly TRBD1 (6 bases). Germline CDR1 reads LGHDT; CDR2 reads YNNKEL (reference sequence). The CDR3 runs 13 residues. Trimming removed 4 bases at V and 7 bases at J, with 11 bases between. In DNA form, the CDR3 reads TGTGCCAGCAGCCCTCCGGGACACCAGCCCCAGCATTTT. Translating gives CASSPPGHQPQHF.

This clonotype appeared many times. The gene calls are TRBV2 and TRBJ2-7; tentative D call: TRBD1 (5 bases). CDR3 length: 13 amino acids. V lost 7 bases to trimming and J lost 6 bases, with 16 bases between them. Germline CDR1 is SNHLY and CDR2 is FYNNEI. The CDR3 DNA sequence: TGTGCCAGCAATCCGACAGCGACCGGCGAGCAGTACTTC. Translated, it gives CASNPTATGEQYF.

This clonotype was detected many times. V gene TRBV5-1 combines with J gene TRBJ2-3; 9 bases match TRBD2. The germline V gene has CDR1 SGHRS and CDR2 YFSETQ. With 4 bases clipped from V and 3 bases from J, the junction kept 9 bases outside the gene matches. The CDR3 is 16 amino acids. CDR3 in DNA: TGCGCCAGCAGCACATTAGCGGGAGCGGTAACAGATACGCAGTATTTT. Amino acid sequence: CASSTLAGAVTDTQYF.

A note on this clonotype: Since the CDR3 does not end with the conserved phenylalanine or tryptophan, this likely comes from a read error. V and J are TRBV7-8 and TRBJ2-7; no clear D gene. This CDR3 has 12 amino acids. Trimming removed 1 base at V and 6 bases at J, with 7 bases between. CDR1 and CDR2 (germline): SGHVS, FQNEAQ. CDR3 in amino acids: CASSLVGSEQYL. The DNA of the CDR3 is TGTGCCAGCAGCTTAGTGGGCTCCGAGCAGTACCTC.

This clonotype was recorded at least ten times. The rearrangement joins TRBV20-1 to TRBJ2-1; 8 bases align to TRBD2. CDR1 DFQATT and CDR2 SNEGSKA come from the germline V gene (reference sequence). The CDR3 sequence is 15 residues long. Trimming took 0 bases from V and 5 from J; bases not matched to a gene: 6. The CDR3, as DNA: TGCAGTGCTAGAGATAGTAGCGGGATTAACAATGAGCAGTTCTTC. Protein: CSARDSSGINNEQFF.

The chain joins TRBV9 to TRBJ2-1; possible D gene TRBD2, 6 bases. This CDR3 is 16 amino acids long. V shed 0 bases and J shed 3 bases, with 13 bases lying between them. CDR1 SGDLS and CDR2 YYNGEE come from the germline V gene. The CDR3 here is CASSVESGGDYNEQFF. CDR3 nucleotides: TGTGCCAGCAGCGTAGAGTCCGGAGGGGACTACAATGAGCAGTTCTTC. The full variable domain, with the rest looked up from reference TRBV9 and TRBJ2-1, is DSGVTQTPKHLITATGQRVTLRCSPRSGDLSVYWYQQSLDQGLQFLIQYYNGEERAKGNILERFSAQQFPDLHSELNLSSLELGDSALYFCASSVESGGDYNEQFFGPGTRLTVL.

This clonotype showed up just once. A much more abundant neighbour one base away suggests this may be a read error. The J gene is TRBJ2-3, the V gene TRBV7-9, with D maybe TRBD2 (6 bases). This CDR3 comprises 14 residues. The V end was cut by 2 bases, the J end by 10 bases, with 16 bases between. Germline V lookup: CDR1 SEHNR, CDR2 FQNEAQ (reference sequence). The CDR3 coding sequence is TGTGCCAGCAGCTTATCAGGAGGGTTGGATGCGCAGTATTTT. Residues: CASSLSGGLDAQYF.

In its sample, this clonotype was seen many times. The rearrangement links TRBV5-1 to TRBJ2-1, with 11 bases fitting TRBD2. The junction had 3 bases not matched to a gene; V was cut back by 4 bases and J by 0 bases. Germline lookup yields CDR1 SGHRS and CDR2 YFSETQ. There are 16 residues in the CDR3. CDR3 coding DNA: TGCGCCAGCAGCCGAACTAGCGGGAGCTCCTACAATGAGCAGTTCTTC. Amino acid sequence: CASSRTSGSSYNEQFF.

The CDR3 protein is CASSQESSREGAGELFF. In DNA form, the CDR3 reads TGCGCCAGCAGCCAAGAATCCAGTCGGGAAGGCGCCGGGGAGCTGTTTTTT. V and J are TRBV4-1 and TRBJ2-2; tentative D call: TRBD2 (5 bases). CDR3 length: 17 amino acids. Germline CDR1 is MGHRA and CDR2 is YSYEKL. V was trimmed by 0 bases and J by 6 bases, leaving 17 bases between them.